This T cell receptor beta chain appears in the sequencing data of a study of blood T cells in healthy people across ages. Points from the study as a whole: A roughly linear fall in TCR beta diversity per million T cells was seen with increasing age.

CDR3 length equals 14 residues. CDR1 and CDR2 (germline): MNHEY, SVGEGT. V lost 5 bases and J lost 5; bases outside the gene matches: 6. A second PCR of 7 to 11 cycles used a sample-barcoded 5' primer and a J-beta primer mix. Every cDNA molecule carried a tag from a template-switch adaptor bearing 12 random nucleotides. MiXCR, applied by TCRdb to the 5' RACE reads, yields one record per CDR3 protein. Of some 1.5 million distinct CDR3 sequences in the sample, roughly 43% were seen once. On this clonotype: Its specificity is unknown.

The V gene is TRBV6-2 or TRBV6-3, the J gene TRBJ1-1, with 9 bases lining up with TRBD1. The TCR originated in a woman aged 18-35 years in good health. The sequenced sample was blood. CDR3 nucleotide sequence: TGTGCCAGCAGTCCCGGGACAGGGAGAACTGAAGCTTTCTTT. The encoded protein is CASSPGTGRTEAFF.